This T cell receptor (beta chain) was recovered during a study of T cells in Graves' hyperthyroidism and ophthalmopathy (dated by TCRdb to the late 2010s). In the study overall: Peripheral blood was sampled at the time of initial diagnosis, prior to any treatment. Prospective prediction of ophthalmopathy was tested in an independent validation cohort of some 20 hyperthyroidism patients and some 17 patients who later progressed to ophthalmopathy. To identify TCR V-J signatures that set the groups apart, the researchers used a discovery cohort of 100 patients, made up of 40 to 45 with Graves' ophthalmopathy and some 58 with stable Graves' hyperthyroidism. Once sampling was done, hyperthyroidism patients were given methimazole at a starting dose of 30 mg daily, whereas ophthalmopathy patients were given high-dose intravenous methylprednisolone. The paper reports TCR Vbeta CDR3 sequencing of 130 to 150 peripheral blood samples: 40 or so ophthalmopathy, fewer than 85 hyperthyroidism and around 17 progressor patients. The roughly 91 discovery patients were randomly divided into training and test sets at a 7:3 ratio. The study also compared thyroid tissue and blood T-cell repertoires from several Graves' hyperthyroidism patients.

About this clonotype itself: What antigen it recognizes has not been identified. No per-base quality is available; no much larger clone lies one base away.

Study-wide conclusions, independent of this receptor: Most expanded thyroid clonotypes (frequency above 0.001) were also found in blood, which suggests that blood repertoires may mirror thyroid immune responses. No statistical method was used to fix the sample size in advance, and group allocation was not hidden from the investigators. In validation, the model predicted progression to ophthalmopathy a median of about 6.8 months before onset, with approximately 71% sensitivity and 72.22% specificity. In cross-validation, a model built on a 13 V-J signature told ophthalmopathy apart from stable hyperthyroidism with less than 90% sensitivity and roughly 83% specificity, and in testing the same model reached 80%/75%.

Ophthalmopathy patients had moderately to severely active disease, with a Clinical Activity Score of 3 or more, a NOSPECS grade of 4 or more, and a disease duration of less than 3 months. Patients with uncontrolled infections, other autoimmune diseases, pregnancy or lactation were excluded. Diagnoses relied on clinical symptoms, serum thyroxine and TRAb, thyroid ultrasound and orbital computed tomography. PBMCs were isolated from approximately 10 ml of fresh peripheral blood by Ficoll-Paque density gradient centrifugation. Total RNA was extracted using Trizol reagent, and RNA quality was assessed on an Agilent 2100 Bioanalyzer. The TCR beta CDR3 regions were amplified from the RNA transcripts. The TCR CDR3 was subjected to a first round of RT-PCR using the HTBI primer set and the Qiagen OneStep RT-PCR kit. The libraries were constructed in a second round of multiplex PCR and then size-selected and purified. Sequencing of the libraries was done on an Illumina HiSeq2000 using paired-end 100 bp reads. The authors' pipeline ran thus. SOAPnuke was used to process the raw data, throwing out any read that contained adapters or uncalled bases, had a mean Phred below 15, or lacked an exact constant-primer or identifier match. High-quality paired reads were merged using COPE v1.2.5, and each unique nucleotide sequence was defined as a clonotype. MiTCR v1.1 was used to align the clonotypes against IMGT TRBV, TRBD and TRBJ reference segments. Analysis was restricted to V-J combinations with a frequency above 0.0001, which covered 99% to 99.2% of repertoires. A TCS score was defined as the ratio of F50 (clonal expansion) to E x V (chaos), with BLOSUM62-based TCRdist applied between CDR3 peptides within each V-J. Welch's t-statistics and random forest reduced just over 500 V-J features to 10 to 15, which were used in a naive Bayes classifier (R e1071). The raw public reads went through TCRdb reprocessing: fastp at Q25, MiXCR clone calling, in-frame beta chains kept. Each record represents a unique CDR3 protein, reported with the most common genes and DNA among its rows. In this record, the V and J calls reflect TCRdb's handling and not the investigators' own analysis. The sample profile shows around 600,000 distinct CDR3 sequences; around 15% of them were found once. The top ten clonotypes cover about an eighth of the sample.

The receptor's source is a woman aged 50 to 60 with Graves' ophthalmopathy. Sequencing input: blood.

The CDR3 protein is CAISESGQGARNTQYF. The DNA is TGTGCCATCAGTGAGTCGGGACAGGGGGCGCGTAATACGCAGTATTTT. The chain is assembled from TRBV10-3 and TRBJ2-3, with 12 bases matching TRBD1. Germline trimming: 0 bases from V, 7 bases from J; junction bases outside gene matches: 5. The CDR3 sequence holds 16 residues, the cysteine and phenylalanine included. The read is trimmed to its CDR3 DNA, 48 bases read in frame from base 1. CDR1 and CDR2 (ENHRY, SYGVKD) derive from the germline V gene.